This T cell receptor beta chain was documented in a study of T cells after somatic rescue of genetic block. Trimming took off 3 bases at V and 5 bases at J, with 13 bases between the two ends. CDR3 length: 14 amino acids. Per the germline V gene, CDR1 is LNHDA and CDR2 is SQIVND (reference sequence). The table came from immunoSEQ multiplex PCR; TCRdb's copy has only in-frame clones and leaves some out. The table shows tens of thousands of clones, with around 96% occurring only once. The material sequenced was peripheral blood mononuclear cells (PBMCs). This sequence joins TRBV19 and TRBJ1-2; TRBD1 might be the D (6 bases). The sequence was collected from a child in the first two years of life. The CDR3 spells CASSIGQGPYGYTF. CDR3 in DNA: TGTGCCAGTAGTATCGGTCAGGGGCCTTATGGCTACACCTTC.